This TCR beta chain was recorded in a study of cytomegalovirus exposure and HLA in healthy donors. About the study: Caucasian-associated ancestry cluster membership applied to around 76% of a few hundred genotyped donors.

The germline V gene has CDR1 MNHEY and CDR2 SVGAGI. CDR3 length: 13 amino acids. V lost 5 bases and J lost 4; bases outside the gene matches: 2. The PCR made use of 60 Vbeta and 13 Jbeta primers. TCRdb's copy holds only in-frame clones and misses some; the assay was immunoSEQ multiplex PCR. The sample includes 150,000 or so clones, roughly 75% of them seen just once. About this clone itself: Its antigen is as yet unknown.

The study's findings and limits: An analysis done earlier found most TCR beta V segments productive about 87% or about 30% of the time.

The source material was PBMCs. The chain links TRBV6-5 to TRBJ1-2; 9 bases map to TRBD1. The sequence was collected from a man in his late teens or twenties in good health and CMV-seropositive. CDR3 amino acids: CASSRDRAYGYTF. The CDR3, as DNA: TGTGCCAGCAGTAGGGACAGGGCCTATGGCTACACCTTC.